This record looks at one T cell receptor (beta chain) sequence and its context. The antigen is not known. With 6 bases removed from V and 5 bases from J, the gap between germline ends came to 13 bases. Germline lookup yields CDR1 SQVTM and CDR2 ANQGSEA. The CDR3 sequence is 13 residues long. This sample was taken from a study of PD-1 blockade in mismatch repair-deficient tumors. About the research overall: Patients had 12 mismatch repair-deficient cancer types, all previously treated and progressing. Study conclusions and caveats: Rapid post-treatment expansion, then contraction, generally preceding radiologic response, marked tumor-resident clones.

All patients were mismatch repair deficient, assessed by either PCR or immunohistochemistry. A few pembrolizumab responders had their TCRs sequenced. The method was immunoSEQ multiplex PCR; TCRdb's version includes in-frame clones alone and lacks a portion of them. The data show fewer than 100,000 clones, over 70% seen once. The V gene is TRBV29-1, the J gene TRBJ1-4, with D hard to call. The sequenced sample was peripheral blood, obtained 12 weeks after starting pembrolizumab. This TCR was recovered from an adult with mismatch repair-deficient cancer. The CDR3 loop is CSVGRNPNEKLFF. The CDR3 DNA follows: TGCAGCGTCGGACGGAACCCGAATGAAAAACTGTTTTTT.